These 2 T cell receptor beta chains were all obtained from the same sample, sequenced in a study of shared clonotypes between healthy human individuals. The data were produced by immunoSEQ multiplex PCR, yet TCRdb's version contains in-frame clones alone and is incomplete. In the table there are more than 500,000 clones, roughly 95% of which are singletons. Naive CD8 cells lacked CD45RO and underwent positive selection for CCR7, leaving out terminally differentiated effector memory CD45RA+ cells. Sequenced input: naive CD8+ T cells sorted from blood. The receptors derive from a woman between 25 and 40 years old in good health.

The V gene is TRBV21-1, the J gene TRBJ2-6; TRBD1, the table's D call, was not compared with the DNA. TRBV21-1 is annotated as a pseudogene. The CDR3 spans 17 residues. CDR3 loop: CASSKTGGPSGANVLTF. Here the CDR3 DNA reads TGTGCCAGCAGCAAGACAGGGGGTCCCTCTGGGGCCAACGTCCTGACTTTC.

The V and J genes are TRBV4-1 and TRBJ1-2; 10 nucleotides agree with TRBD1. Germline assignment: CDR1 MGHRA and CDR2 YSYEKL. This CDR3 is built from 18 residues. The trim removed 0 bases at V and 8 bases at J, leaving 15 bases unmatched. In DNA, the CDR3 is TGCGCCAGCAGCCAAGATACGGGACAGGGGCCCCCGAGGAAAGGCTACACCTTC. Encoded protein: CASSQDTGQGPPRKGYTF.